This is a list of T cell receptor beta chains from one sample in a study of CD4 T cells in relation to SARS-CoV-2 and coronaviruses. Antigens of these TCRs are unknown. Clones were read by immunoSEQ multiplex PCR, and TCRdb kept only the in-frame ones, dropping some. Of about 24,000 clones listed, roughly 80% were seen once; the top ten hold around 12%. Sequenced sample: CD4+ T cells from PBMCs, cultured in vitro. The receptor set was obtained from a human donor in good health. Both conserved end residues are part of each CDR3. D genes are given only for firm matches. A clone size is listed for some rows: how often the clone was seen (once, few, many), or a class if it is expanded.

D gene: .
J gene: TRBJ1-6
V gene: TRBV19
clone size: .
CDR3 protein: CASSGRASPLHF
CDR3 DNA: TGTGCCAGTAGTGGGAGGGCTTCACCCCTCCACTTT

D gene: TRBD2
J gene: TRBJ2-7
V gene: TRBV19
clone size: .
CDR3 protein: CASSMRGLAGDEQYF
CDR3 DNA: TGTGCCAGTAGTATGAGGGGACTAGCGGGAGACGAGCAGTACTTC

D gene: .
J gene: TRBJ1-1
V gene: TRBV24-1
clone size: .
CDR3 protein: CATSEPGTAAAFF
CDR3 DNA: TGTGCCACCAGTGAACCCGGGACGGCCGCCGCTTTCTTT

D gene: .
J gene: TRBJ2-7
V gene: TRBV12-5
clone size: .
CDR3 protein: CASGSGLGGYEQYF
CDR3 DNA: TGTGCTAGTGGTTCCGGCCTAGGGGGCTACGAGCAGTACTTC

D gene: .
J gene: TRBJ1-2
V gene: TRBV18
clone size: .
CDR3 protein: CASSPSPSSGPGGGYTF
CDR3 DNA: TGTGCCAGCTCACCATCCCCCTCATCGGGCCCCGGCGGGGGCTACACCTTC

D gene: TRBD2
J gene: TRBJ2-1
V gene: TRBV19
clone size: .
CDR3 protein: CASRVLAGYHEQFF
CDR3 DNA: TGTGCCAGTAGAGTACTAGCGGGGTATCATGAGCAGTTCTTC

D gene: .
J gene: TRBJ1-3
V gene: TRBV14
clone size: .
CDR3 protein: CASSPLGGAAGGNTIYF
CDR3 DNA: TGTGCCAGCAGCCCGTTGGGAGGGGCGGCGGGTGGAAACACCATATATTTT

D gene: TRBD1
J gene: TRBJ1-1
V gene: TRBV19
clone size: .
CDR3 protein: CASIRDRHNTEAFF
CDR3 DNA: TGTGCCAGTATTAGGGACAGACATAACACTGAAGCTTTCTTT

D gene: TRBD1
J gene: TRBJ2-2
V gene: TRBV18
clone size: .
CDR3 protein: CASSPTRTGSTGELFF
CDR3 DNA: TGTGCCAGCTCACCAACTCGGACAGGGTCCACCGGGGAGCTGTTTTTT

D gene: TRBD1
J gene: TRBJ1-4
V gene: TRBV4-2
clone size: .
CDR3 protein: CASSTRGQGRSEKLFF
CDR3 DNA: TGTGCCAGCAGCACTCGTGGACAGGGGCGAAGTGAAAAACTGTTTTTT

D gene: .
J gene: TRBJ1-1
V gene: TRBV28
clone size: .
CDR3 protein: CASSSRVRTEAFF
CDR3 DNA: TGTGCCAGCAGTAGCAGGGTCCGCACTGAAGCTTTCTTT

D gene: .
J gene: TRBJ1-1
V gene: TRBV4-1
clone size: few
CDR3 protein: CASSPWPGENTEAFF
CDR3 DNA: TGCGCCAGCAGCCCATGGCCGGGGGAGAACACTGAAGCTTTCTTT